Listed below are T cell receptor beta chains from one sample, sequenced in a study of blood T cell repertoires in COVID-19. The assay was immunoSEQ multiplex PCR, and TCRdb's table has in-frame clones only and misses some. This sample has about 100,000 clones, with about four fifths found just once. Sequenced: peripheral blood. The source is a woman aged 65 to 85 with acute or convalescent COVID-19. Both conserved end residues are part of each CDR3. The D gene is left open where the match is weak. Rows may omit the clone size; those that give it use once, few, many or a size class.

d_call	v_call	clone_size	j_call	cdr3_aa	cdr3_nt
TRBD2	TRBV9	few	TRBJ2-1	CASSVDLADYNEQFF	TGTGCCAGCAGCGTAGATCTAGCGGACTACAATGAGCAGTTCTTC
.	TRBV11-2	.	TRBJ2-2	CASSLGLVGTGELFF	TGTGCCAGCAGCTTAGGACTAGTCGGGACCGGGGAGCTGTTTTTT
TRBD1	TRBV6-5	few	TRBJ1-2	CASRAPGQGANGYTF	TGTGCCAGCAGGGCACCGGGACAGGGGGCAAATGGCTACACCTTC
TRBD1	TRBV28	.	TRBJ1-2	CASIIGGEQGRRGYTF	TGTGCCAGCATCATAGGGGGCGAACAGGGCCGGAGGGGCTACACCTTC
.	TRBV28	.	TRBJ1-5	CASTAGNQPQHF	TGTGCCAGCACGGCGGGAAATCAGCCCCAGCATTTT
.	TRBV19	.	TRBJ1-2	CASSDGGQGYGYTF	TGTGCCAGTTCTGACGGGGGGCAGGGCTATGGCTACACCTTC
TRBD1	TRBV6-5	.	TRBJ2-3	CASSRGQTLTDTQYF	TGTGCCAGCAGTCGGGGACAGACACTCACAGATACGCAGTATTTT
TRBD1	TRBV5-4	.	TRBJ2-7	CASRWGQGAEEQYF	TGTGCCAGCAGATGGGGACAGGGGGCAGAAGAGCAGTACTTC
.	TRBV10-3	.	TRBJ1-3	CAGGGGNTIYF	TGTGCCGGCGGGGGGGGAAACACCATATATTTT
.	TRBV24-1	few	TRBJ1-5	CATSDLRLNGNQPQHF	TGTGCCACCAGTGATTTGAGACTTAACGGCAATCAGCCCCAGCATTTT
.	TRBV5-4	.	TRBJ2-4	CASSLRAKNIQYF	TGTGCCAGCAGCCTCCGAGCCAAAAACATTCAGTACTTC
.	TRBV7-9	.	TRBJ1-4	CASSLVQGGGEKLFF	TGTGCCAGCAGCTTAGTCCAGGGAGGGGGAGAAAAACTGTTTTTT
.	TRBV27	.	TRBJ2-1	CASSFGGGPNNEQFF	TGTGCCAGCAGTTTTGGAGGGGGCCCAAACAATGAGCAGTTCTTC
.	TRBV28	few	TRBJ1-6	CASSSGGAMKSPLHF	TGTGCCAGCAGTTCCGGGGGGGCGATGAAGTCACCCCTCCACTTT
.	TRBV19	.	TRBJ1-3	CASSITARNTIYF	TGTGCCAGTAGTATAACAGCCCGAAACACCATATATTTT
.	TRBV11-2	.	TRBJ2-2	CASSLSRGNTGELFF	TGTGCCAGCAGCTTATCCAGGGGCAACACCGGGGAGCTGTTTTTT
TRBD1	TRBV18	.	TRBJ2-5	CASSPTGGQETQYF	TGTGCCAGCTCACCTACAGGGGGCCAAGAGACCCAGTACTTC
.	TRBV21-1	.	TRBJ1-1	CATKWWGLKAFF	TGTGCCACCAAATGGTGGGGGCTAAAAGCTTTCTTT
TRBD1	TRBV28	.	TRBJ1-3	CASRGQGSSSGNTIYF	TGTGCCAGCAGGGGACAGGGGTCGAGCTCTGGAAACACCATATATTTT
TRBD1	TRBV10-3	.	TRBJ2-1	CAISVGQGLSEQFF	TGTGCCATCAGTGTGGGACAGGGGTTAAGTGAGCAGTTCTTC
TRBD2	TRBV5-1	.	TRBJ2-3	CASSFAGGTDTQYF	TGCGCCAGCAGCTTTGCGGGGGGCACAGATACGCAGTATTTT
.	TRBV27	.	TRBJ2-1	CASSSRLSSYNEQFF	TGTGCCAGCAGTTCCAGGTTAAGCTCCTACAATGAGCAGTTCTTC
TRBD1	TRBV7-2	.	TRBJ2-1	CASSRTGTGYNEQFF	TGTGCCAGCAGTCGGACCGGGACAGGGTACAATGAGCAGTTCTTC
.	TRBV27	.	TRBJ2-3	CASSLSINSRTQYF	TGTGCCAGCAGTTTATCAATAAACTCTCGTACGCAGTATTTT
TRBD1	TRBV11-2	.	TRBJ2-1	CASSLAGTGGYEQFF	TGTGCCAGCAGCCTAGCCGGGACAGGGGGCTATGAGCAGTTCTTC
.	TRBV3-1/TRBV3-2	.	TRBJ1-1	CAAGRGSTEAFF	TGTGCCGCGGGGAGGGGGTCGACTGAAGCTTTCTTT
TRBD1	TRBV19	.	TRBJ2-3	CASSKGLGQLTDTQYF	TGTGCCAGTAGTAAGGGCCTGGGACAGCTCACAGATACGCAGTATTTT
TRBD1	TRBV5-1	.	TRBJ2-4	CASSGGKQGAFGNIQYF	TGCGCCAGCTCCGGAGGTAAACAGGGGGCGTTTGGAAACATTCAGTACTTC
TRBD1	TRBV5-1	.	TRBJ1-2	CASKEGALTNYGYTF	TGCGCCAGCAAGGAGGGGGCCCTGACTAACTATGGCTACACCTTC
.	TRBV6-5	.	TRBJ1-2	CASSSRQRLYGYTF	TGTGCCAGCAGCTCCCGACAGCGCCTGTATGGCTACACCTTC
TRBD2	TRBV29-1	.	TRBJ2-1	CSFRLAGDIEQFF	TGCAGCTTCCGACTAGCGGGAGACATTGAGCAGTTCTTC
TRBD2	TRBV3-1/TRBV3-2	.	TRBJ2-1	CASRPSGGKYNEQFF	TGTGCCAGCAGGCCTAGCGGGGGGAAATACAATGAGCAGTTCTTC
.	TRBV7-8	.	TRBJ1-5	CASSLSAPTVAQPQHF	TGTGCCAGCAGCCTTTCGGCCCCAACAGTGGCTCAGCCCCAGCATTTT
TRBD1	TRBV4-1	.	TRBJ1-3	CASSQAQGASGNTIYF	TGCGCCAGCAGCCAAGCACAGGGGGCTTCTGGAAACACCATATATTTT
TRBD1	TRBV7-2	.	TRBJ1-4	CASSPFQGVGEKLFF	TGTGCCAGCAGCCCCTTCCAGGGGGTAGGTGAAAAACTGTTTTTT
.	TRBV6-2/TRBV6-3	few	TRBJ1-6	CASSYQQGWSPLHF	TGTGCCAGCAGTTACCAACAGGGTTGGTCACCCCTCCACTTT
TRBD1	TRBV19	.	TRBJ1-6	CASSIAQGVYNSPLHF	TGTGCCAGTAGTATAGCACAGGGGGTTTATAATTCACCCCTCCACTTT
.	TRBV6-5	.	TRBJ2-7	CASSASAYEQYF	TGTGCCAGCAGCGCGTCCGCCTACGAGCAGTACTTC
TRBD1	TRBV18	.	TRBJ2-2	CASFPTGGVTGELFF	TGTGCCAGCTTCCCCACAGGGGGCGTGACCGGGGAGCTGTTTTTT
.	TRBV6-6	.	TRBJ2-2	CASSYSFGRGTGELFF	TGTGCCAGCAGTTACTCATTCGGGAGAGGCACCGGGGAGCTGTTTTTT
.	TRBV6-6	few	TRBJ1-6	CASSRSYTGFSYNSPLHF	TGTGCCAGCAGTAGATCATATACAGGGTTCTCCTATAATTCACCCCTCCACTTT
TRBD1	TRBV4-3	.	TRBJ1-1	CASSQDKQGDTEAFF	TGCGCCAGCAGCCAAGATAAACAGGGGGACACTGAAGCTTTCTTT
TRBD2	TRBV19	.	TRBJ2-1	CASSRPGKRGYNEQFF	TGTGCCAGTTCCCGGCCGGGGAAGCGGGGCTACAATGAGCAGTTCTTC
.	TRBV4-1	.	TRBJ1-4	CASSRSYSGVNEKLFF	TGCGCCAGCAGCCGAAGTTATTCGGGGGTTAATGAAAAACTGTTTTTT
.	TRBV29-1	.	TRBJ2-7	CSVEFCPGAAYEQYF	TGCAGCGTTGAGTTCTGTCCGGGAGCCGCTTACGAGCAGTACTTC
TRBD2	TRBV18	.	TRBJ2-1	CASSDPGLAGGYNEQFF	TGTGCCAGCTCAGATCCGGGACTAGCGGGAGGGTACAATGAGCAGTTCTTC
.	TRBV7-2	.	TRBJ2-2	CASSPPGLTNTGELFF	TGTGCCAGCAGCCCGCCAGGACTCACTAACACCGGGGAGCTGTTTTTT
.	TRBV14	.	TRBJ2-3	CASSPYTGSGRRITDTQYF	TGTGCCAGCAGCCCATATACGGGAAGCGGACGGAGAATCACAGATACGCAGTATTTT